This is a list of T cell receptor beta chains from one sample in a study of blood T cell repertoires in COVID-19. Produced via immunoSEQ multiplex PCR; TCRdb's table is partial and in-frame only. Among 230,000 or so clones listed, around 87% were seen once. The sample was peripheral blood. These receptors all come from a woman aged 55-69 years with COVID-19, enrolled during active disease. Each CDR3 is given with its conserved first and last residue. A D gene is named only where the DNA matches it firmly. Not all rows give a size; the values are once, few, many and, for expanded clones, a class.

size: -
V: TRBV2
J: TRBJ2-5
D: TRBD1
DNA: TGTGCCAGCAGTGAAGGACAGGGGAAAGGGGAGACCCAGTACTTC
CDR3: CASSEGQGKGETQYF

size: -
V: TRBV5-5
J: TRBJ1-5
D: -
DNA: TGTGCCAGCAGCTTGGGGGTCCAGGGTCAGCCCCAGCATTTT
CDR3: CASSLGVQGQPQHF

size: -
V: TRBV29-1
J: TRBJ1-2
D: TRBD1
DNA: TGCAGCGCCAGGGACAGGGCATATGGCTACACCTTC
CDR3: CSARDRAYGYTF

size: once
V: TRBV11-2
J: TRBJ2-5
D: TRBD2
DNA: TGTGCCACCCAACAGGCGGGGGGGTCGGAGACCCAGTACTTC
CDR3: CATQQAGGSETQYF

size: -
V: TRBV15
J: TRBJ1-1
D: -
DNA: TGTGCCACCAGCAGAGATCAGGGGCGGACTGAAGCTTTCTTT
CDR3: CATSRDQGRTEAFF

size: -
V: TRBV10-3
J: TRBJ1-4
D: -
DNA: TGTGCCATCAGTGAGTTCAAGGGGAATGAAAAACTGTTTTTT
CDR3: CAISEFKGNEKLFF

size: -
V: TRBV4-3
J: TRBJ2-7
D: -
DNA: TGCGCCAGCAGCCAAGAGACAGTCCTATCTCGGCAGTACTTC
CDR3: CASSQETVLSRQYF

size: -
V: TRBV5-5
J: TRBJ2-7
D: TRBD2
DNA: TGTGCCAGCAGATCTAGCGGGGGGCCAACCTACGAGCAGTACTTC
CDR3: CASRSSGGPTYEQYF

size: few
V: TRBV29-1
J: TRBJ1-4
D: -
DNA: TGCAGCGTTAGTCAAGCGGGACTGAGGGAAAAACTGTTTTTT
CDR3: CSVSQAGLREKLFF

size: -
V: TRBV24-1
J: TRBJ1-2
D: -
DNA: TGTGCCACCAGTGATAAGGACAGTCAAGGATGGGACTATGGCTACACCTTC
CDR3: CATSDKDSQGWDYGYTF

size: -
V: TRBV11-3
J: TRBJ2-3
D: TRBD2
DNA: TGTGCCAGCAGCTTAGAGGGACTAGCGGGGAGATCTAGCACAGATACGCAGTATTTT
CDR3: CASSLEGLAGRSSTDTQYF

size: -
V: TRBV3-1/TRBV3-2
J: TRBJ1-1
D: -
DNA: TGTGCCAGCAGCCAAAGGGAGCGGAACACTGAAGCTTTCTTT
CDR3: CASSQRERNTEAFF

size: -
V: TRBV15
J: TRBJ2-7
D: -
DNA: TGTGCCACCAGCCGAACTTCGGGCAGGGGCTACGAGCAGTACTTC
CDR3: CATSRTSGRGYEQYF

size: -
V: TRBV7-2
J: TRBJ1-1
D: TRBD1
DNA: TGTGCCAGCAGCCGGGACAGGGCGGATACTGAAGCTTTCTTT
CDR3: CASSRDRADTEAFF

size: -
V: TRBV5-1
J: TRBJ1-4
D: TRBD1
DNA: TGCGCCAGCCCTCCAAGGGGGCGCGACCCTGCAACTAATGAAAAACTGTTTTTT
CDR3: CASPPRGRDPATNEKLFF

size: -
V: TRBV3-1/TRBV3-2
J: TRBJ2-7
D: -
DNA: TGTGCCAGCAGCCGCGGCTCCTACGAGCAGTACTTC
CDR3: CASSRGSYEQYF

size: few
V: TRBV6-6
J: TRBJ2-7
D: -
DNA: TGTGCCAGCAGCCCCCCGCGCAGGGCCTACGAGCAGTACTTC
CDR3: CASSPPRRAYEQYF

size: few
V: TRBV11-2
J: TRBJ1-5
D: -
DNA: TGTGCCAGCACCAAACGCTCCCCCATCGCGGCGTACAATCAGCCCCAGCATTTT
CDR3: CASTKRSPIAAYNQPQHF

size: -
V: TRBV7-9
J: TRBJ2-2
D: TRBD1
DNA: TGTGCAGGGGGCAGGGCCGGGGAGCTGTTTTTT
CDR3: CAGGRAGELFF

size: -
V: TRBV6-6
J: TRBJ1-2
D: TRBD1
DNA: TGTGCCAGCAGTAGTACAGGGGTATATGGCTACACCTTC
CDR3: CASSSTGVYGYTF

size: -
V: TRBV19
J: TRBJ1-5
D: -
DNA: TGTGCCAGTAGTATCTATCGAAGTCGAGATCAGCCCCAGCATTTT
CDR3: CASSIYRSRDQPQHF

size: -
V: TRBV5-1
J: TRBJ2-1
D: -
DNA: TGCGCCAGCAGCCCGAAGATCAGCCCGCCGGGGGATGAGCAGTTCTTC
CDR3: CASSPKISPPGDEQFF

size: -
V: TRBV10-3
J: TRBJ2-7
D: -
DNA: TGTGCCATCAGTGAGTCGTTCGGGCGGGGTGGATTGTCCTACGAGCAGTACTTC
CDR3: CAISESFGRGGLSYEQYF

size: -
V: TRBV6-2/TRBV6-3
J: TRBJ1-5
D: -
DNA: TGTGCCAGCAGCTCCCCGACAGCCCTGAATCAGCCCCAGCATTTT
CDR3: CASSSPTALNQPQHF

size: -
V: TRBV11-2
J: TRBJ2-7
D: -
DNA: TGTGCCAGCAGCTTAGGACTCTACGAGCAGTACTTC
CDR3: CASSLGLYEQYF

size: once
V: TRBV4-1
J: TRBJ1-1
D: -
DNA: TGCGCCAGCAGCCCCCCGGCTCGCGTGGGGGCGAGCACTGAAGCTTTCTTT
CDR3: CASSPPARVGASTEAFF

size: -
V: TRBV6-2/TRBV6-3
J: TRBJ1-4
D: TRBD1
DNA: TGTGCCAGCAGTTACAGGGGGCGGGATGAAAAACTGTTTTTT
CDR3: CASSYRGRDEKLFF

size: -
V: TRBV4-3
J: TRBJ2-1
D: TRBD2
DNA: TGCGCCAGCAGCCAAGACGTAGAGACCGGGACTAGCGGGGGGGCCTCCTACAATGAGCAGTTCTTC
CDR3: CASSQDVETGTSGGASYNEQFF

size: -
V: TRBV30
J: TRBJ1-5
D: -
DNA: TGTGCCTGGAGTAAGGACACCGATCAGCCCCAGCATTTT
CDR3: CAWSKDTDQPQHF

size: -
V: TRBV9
J: TRBJ1-6
D: -
DNA: TGTGCCAGCAGCGCCCCAGGGGACCCATATAATTCACCCCTCCACTTT
CDR3: CASSAPGDPYNSPLHF

size: -
V: TRBV24-1
J: TRBJ2-3
D: TRBD2
DNA: TGTGCCACCAGTGATGCGAGGGGAGCGGGGGGCACAGATACGCAGTATTTT
CDR3: CATSDARGAGGTDTQYF

size: -
V: TRBV11-3
J: TRBJ2-2
D: -
DNA: TGTGCCAGCAGCTTATCTGCGGAAAACACCGGGGAGCTGTTTTTT
CDR3: CASSLSAENTGELFF

size: -
V: TRBV18
J: TRBJ1-1
D: TRBD1
DNA: TGTGCCAGCTCACGGGACAGGGATGTAGCTGAAGCTTTCTTT
CDR3: CASSRDRDVAEAFF

size: -
V: TRBV5-1
J: TRBJ2-7
D: -
DNA: TGCGCCAGCACCCGAGAGGACACAGCCTACGAGCAGTACTTC
CDR3: CASTREDTAYEQYF